This T cell receptor (beta chain) was obtained from a study of cytomegalovirus exposure and HLA in healthy donors (TCRdb year 2017). For context, the study as a whole: According to an earlier analysis of around 600 of the donors, about 180 million T cells yielded roughly 100 million unique TCR beta sequences and around 280 Gb of sequence data. The study combined high-throughput TCR immunosequencing, statistical association of individual TCRs with disease status, and machine learning to predict cytomegalovirus infection status. Typing coverage differed by locus: A, B, C, DRB1 and DQB1 were typed in roughly 620-630 donors, DQA1 in about 500, DPA1 in nearly 610, and DPB1 in around 440. The study used immunosequencing to profile the T cell repertoires of under 700 subjects and linked those repertoires to cytomegalovirus serostatus. A later analysis re-analyzed previously published TCR beta repertoires from 600 to 850 donors and added high-resolution HLA genotyping to study TCR occurrence patterns. The later analysis used no new phenotypic data to find candidate immune exposures, relying instead on TCR beta sequences and their occurrence across donors. An earlier analysis of around 580 of the donors used high-throughput TCR beta sequencing to judge whether each TCR beta V gene segment behaved as functional or pseudogenic. HLA typing included class I and class II loci at four-digit resolution. A later genetic analysis took genome-wide SNP genotypes for about three fifths of the 666 donors and used that subset as a discovery cohort. The study was designed to test whether signatures of past pathogen exposure could be identified by cataloging public T cell receptors. Among roughly 370 genotyped donors of the cohort, an average of around 240,000 unique TCR beta nucleotide sequences were sequenced per donor, around 20% of them non-productive. Donor age, sex, ethnicity and CMV serostatus were collected together with the repertoire data. Roughly 5 DR-DQ haplotypes were handled as single units for association and clustering, since linkage in the cohort was strong. About 300 gigabases of sequencing data and around 87 million unique TCR sequences were included in an early release covering about 600 HLA-typed donors. Among the 398 genotyped donors, approximately 77% belonged to the genetic ancestry cluster associated with self-reported Caucasian donors. All discovery cohort repertoires had been generated on a single sequencing platform. Besides the first cohort of under 700 subjects, a separate validation cohort made up of 120 different subjects was used. The full study reports these points: Sequencing depth was assumed to be roughly uniform across donors in the presence/absence analyses, though that assumption may not hold. Because HLA typing was missing for some donors at each locus, association tests included only the typed subset. According to a later analysis, parvovirus B19, influenza, CMV and Epstein-Barr virus appeared linked to several top co-occurrence clusters. Compared with equally common non-associated chains, HLA-associated TCR beta chains in a later analysis were more clonally expanded and had lower generation probabilities. A few of the identified cytomegalovirus-associated TCR beta chains were confirmed in vitro to be specific for cytomegalovirus antigens. According to a later analysis, most CMV-associated TCR beta chains appeared to be HLA-restricted, and the HLA associations seemed to be driven largely by CMV exposure. Only TCR beta chains were sequenced in this cohort, and the absence of alpha or paired-chain data limited detectable features. A total of about 150 TCR beta chains were listed by the study as associated with cytomegalovirus. Linkage disequilibrium might explain the correlated functional status among segregating V segments, but an unknown experimental factor could not be excluded. Broadly in line with IMGT annotations, most TCR beta V segments showed up in productive rearrangements about 90% or about 30% of the time in an earlier analysis of 587 of the donors. In a later genetic analysis, a missense DCLRE1C variant was associated with V-gene and J-gene trimming of TCR beta chains, and the association was replicated in an independent cohort. In a later genetic analysis, fewer N-insertions in productive TCRs were reported among donors in an Asian-associated ancestry cluster than the 666-donor mean. The only immune exposure information available for the cohort was CMV serostatus. It was suggested by the authors that the approach could potentially be generalized to other disease states and immunological phenotypes. Across donors, most TCR sequences were observed very rarely, whereas some public TCRs were present in many individuals. Because counts were too low, approximately 15 rarely observed V segments, including chromosome 9 orphons, were excluded from the earlier analysis of 587 of the donors. In a later analysis, 15,000 to 20,000 TCR beta sequences were associated with specific HLA alleles at a false discovery rate of 0.05. The 87-base-pair reads could not distinguish some IMGT-functional V segments, including TRBV6-2 and TRBV6-3, so those segments were excluded. A cluster of highly shared sequence variants was judged likely to represent a technical artifact of the sequencing pipeline. The classifier was reported to diagnose cytomegalovirus status with high specificity and sensitivity in both the original and validation cohorts. When HLA alleles, especially DR and DQ, strongly co-occurred, attributing TCR associations to individual alleles was difficult. A further reported finding was that TCR beta sequences accurately predicted the HLA-A and HLA-B alleles for most subjects in the first cohort. A later analysis found that TCR association rates varied across HLA loci, with DRB1 alleles showing the most associated TCRs and HLA-C alleles the fewest.

The library was obtained by the immunoSEQ multiplex PCR assay. A mixture of 60 forward primers for TCR Vbeta segments and 13 reverse primers for TCR Jbeta segments was used in the multiplex PCR. A multiplex PCR assay on genomic DNA amplified the CDR3 region of rearranged TCR beta genes. The Illumina HiSeq System was used to sequence the amplified TCR beta libraries as 87-base-pair reads. As for how the authors treated the data: A later analysis counted 65 million to 90 million unique TCR beta chains across the 690 or so repertoires, and some 11 million of these chains were shared by at least two donors. Raw reads were error-corrected and collapsed into unique sequences with a nearest-neighbor algorithm that merged closely related sequences to remove PCR and sequencing errors. Alignment of CDR3 sequences to IMGT reference sequences was used to assign V, D and J gene segments. For a sequence to be retained, a match of at least six nucleotides to both a V gene segment and a J gene segment was required. A rearrangement was called productive if the CDR3 had no stop codons and remained in frame with V and J, and every other rearrangement was called non-productive. CDR3 was defined according to IMGT convention as the region running from the second conserved V-encoded cysteine to the conserved J-encoded phenylalanine. The earlier analysis of more than 450 of the donors excluded sequences that lacked an unambiguous match to a single V gene segment. In an earlier analysis of approximately 550 of the donors, V segments were called functional above 56.7% productive rearrangements and were called segregating when the between-donor standard deviation exceeded 5%. A statistical classification framework was built to diagnose cytomegalovirus status from the catalog of TCR beta chain sequences. A later analysis assigned V and J genes by comparing TCR nucleotide sequences with IMGT/GENE-DB human TR gene sequences. The TCRdist pipeline was used in a later analysis to assign CDR3 sequences and most-parsimonious VDJ recombination scenarios. A later analysis defined each TCR beta chain by its CDR3 amino acid sequence plus V-gene family, and excluded reads lacking a unique V-gene family. In a later analysis, some 600 highly shared, low-generation-probability nucleotide sequences were removed to address suspected cross-contamination and a sequencing artifact. In a later analysis, a clonal expansion index was calculated for each public chain from normalized within-repertoire ranks of inferred template counts. In a later analysis, generation probabilities were computed using a VDJ recombination model fitted to out-of-frame rearrangements, and the results were checked against IGoR. In a later analysis, hypergeometric tests were used to score TCR-TCR, TCR-HLA and TCR-CMV co-occurrence, with a repertoire-size bias correction applied to TCR pairs. A later analysis estimated false discovery rates by permuting HLA or CMV assignments 20 times. In a later analysis, co-occurring TCRs were grouped with DBSCAN, and TCRdist sequence similarity was added when clustering was performed within HLA-allele-positive subsets. Co-occurrence clustering excluded repertoires with fewer than 30,000 or more than 120,000 public chains, plus five with anomalous nucleotide sharing. TCRdb took this table from immuneACCESS and kept in-frame rearrangements with V and J called. Such tables lack part of the clones; where checked against another copy, unresolved V genes explain under half of the gap, and the rest is unexplained. V and J calls and clone size are those listed in that table; D and trimming were worked out from the DNA. The sample contains 150,000 to 200,000 clones, 75% of them found a single time. Of the sample, around 3% is held by the ten largest clones.

Per the germline V gene (reference sequence), SGHNT is the CDR1 and YYREEE is the CDR2. The CDR3 runs 12 amino acids, cysteine and phenylalanine included. CDR3 DNA is the only sequence kept; it has 36 bases, read in frame from the first base. The germline ends are 7 bases apart after V is trimmed by 3 bases and J by 6 bases. In total, just over 650 healthy bone marrow donors made up the cohort. Cohort members were all nominally healthy when sampled, although unrecorded immune exposures were likely present. The donor tested CMV seronegative and was one of the 352 seronegative cohort members. Every donor gave a peripheral blood sample, and the peripheral blood mononuclear cells from that sample were used for TCR beta sequencing. Genomic DNA extraction from the blood cell samples was performed with the Qiagen DNeasy Blood Extraction Kit. This clone was detected only a few times. Its antigen specificity is not known. It has no much larger one-base neighbor in the sample; base qualities were not kept.

Rearrangement joined TRBV5-4 to TRBJ1-5; TRBD1 could be the D gene, as 5 bases match. This TCR derives from a male donor in good health and CMV-seronegative. The sequenced sample was PBMCs. In nucleotide form, the sequence is TGTGCCAGCAGCTCCCAGGGTCAGCCCCAGCATTTT. This encodes CASSSQGQPQHF.